These 24 T cell receptor beta chains originate from one sample sequenced in a study of beta chain features in type 1 diabetes. These receptors have no identified antigens. Whole-study findings and limits: Significant though moderate, a shortening of TCRB CDR3s appeared in all four CD4+ subsets of Type 1 diabetes patients.

The study reverse transcribed the entire isolated RNA, so it sequenced expressed TCRB transcripts. TCRdb's copy holds only in-frame clones and misses some; the assay was immunoSEQ multiplex PCR. Seen here are roughly 50,000 clones, 52% observed once, and the top ten hold 2% to 3%. Sequencing input: Tregs from blood. These TCRs come from a woman between 40 and 55 years old with type 1 diabetes.

The chain recombines TRBV7-2 with TRBJ2-3; D perhaps matches TRBD2 (7 bases). The V gene's germline CDR1 is SGHTA and CDR2 FQGNSA. This CDR3 is built from 16 residues. The V end was cut by 1 base, the J end by 5 bases, with 16 bases between. CDR3 nucleotides: TGTGCCAGCAGCTTAGGTGGGGGGGGCCGGGGAGATACGCAGTATTTT. Translating it yields CASSLGGGGRGDTQYF.

The J gene is TRBJ2-5, the V gene TRBV5-6; tentative D call: TRBD1 (6 bases). The J call is in doubt because the DNA end fits TRBJ2-7 better. Germline V gene sequence: CDR1 SGHDT, CDR2 YYEEEE. The CDR3 runs to 15 residues. CDR3 sequence (DNA): TGTGCCAGCAGCTTTCTAAGTGGGGGCTGGGACGAGCAGTACTTC. It encodes CASSFLSGGWDEQYF.

This chain links TRBV5-1 with TRBJ1-2, with 9 bases lining up with TRBD1. The ends lost 4 bases at V and 10 bases at J; junction bases unmatched: 11. Germline assignment: CDR1 SGHRS and CDR2 YFSETQ. This CDR3 is built from 14 residues. The CDR3 loop is CASSDVQGANDYTF. The CDR3 nucleotides are TGCGCCAGCAGCGACGTACAGGGGGCGAACGACTACACCTTC.

The V and J genes are TRBV10-2 and TRBJ2-3, with TRBD1 identical over 7 bases. V shed 5 bases and J 0 bases; nucleotides not matched to a gene: 2. The CDR3 runs to 14 residues. Germline CDR1 WSHSY, CDR2 SAAADI. The CDR3 nucleotides read TGCGCCAGCAGTTTGACAGGGAGCACAGATACGCAGTATTTT. Translation gives CASSLTGSTDTQYF.

This clone was picked up a small number of times. The DNA of the CDR3 is TGTGCCAGCAAAGAAACCGGGACACGGAACGTCCTGACTTTC. Encoded protein: CASKETGTRNVLTF. The chain combines TRBV6-1 with TRBJ2-6; TRBD1 might be the D (6 bases). The germline V gene encodes CDR1 MNHNS and CDR2 SASEGT. V was shortened by 7 bases and J by 10 bases, with 17 bases between the two germline ends. This CDR3 region has 14 residues.

The rearrangement uses TRBV6-5 and TRBJ1-2; tentatively, D is TRBD1 (6 bases). Per the germline V gene, CDR1 is MNHEY and CDR2 is SVGAGI. Between the trimmed V and J ends, which lost 4 bases and 3 bases, there was a span of 9 bases. The CDR3 covers 13 residues. CDR3 region: CASSSRTDYGYTF. The CDR3 DNA is TGTGCCAGCAGTTCCCGGACAGACTATGGCTACACCTTC.

V is TRBV2 and J is TRBJ2-3, with D possibly matching TRBD2 (7 bases). Germline CDR1 reads SNHLY; CDR2 reads FYNNEI. This CDR3 has 14 amino acids. Trimming pared 8 bases from V and 1 base from J, leaving 13 bases between. The CDR3 spells CASRTRGGTDTQYF. DNA of the CDR3: TGTGCCAGCCGGACTAGGGGGGGCACAGATACGCAGTATTTT.

This clone was counted at least ten times. The chain joins TRBV5-6 to TRBJ2-5; no firm D call. V lost 3 bases and J lost 7, with 7 bases in between. The CDR3 has 11 residues. From germline, CDR1 is SGHDT and CDR2 YYEEEE. CDR3 residues: CASSYGGTQYF. CDR3 coding DNA: TGTGCCAGCAGCTACGGCGGGACCCAGTACTTC. The whole variable domain, filled in from reference TRBV5-6 and TRBJ2-5, reads DAGVTQSPTHLIKTRGQQVTLRCSPKSGHDTVSWYQQALGQGPQFIFQYYEEEERQRGNFPDRFSGHQFPNYSSELNVNALLLGDSALYLCASSYGGTQYFGPGTRLLVL.

The chain has TRBV30 and TRBJ2-1; 7 nucleotides align to TRBD2. The junction had 4 bases not matched to a gene; V was cut back by 5 bases and J by 0 bases. Germline CDR1 and CDR2: GTSNPN and SVGIG (reference sequence). The CDR3 is 14 amino acids. The DNA of the CDR3 is TGTGCCTGGGACCTAGCGGACTCCTACAATGAGCAGTTCTTC. It translates to CAWDLADSYNEQFF.

This clone showed up just a few times. This chain links TRBV7-2 with TRBJ2-5; 7 positions agree with TRBD2. V lost 1 base and J lost 3; bases outside the gene matches: 2. This CDR3 contains 14 residues. The germline V gene has CDR1 SGHTA and CDR2 FQGNSA. The CDR3 loop reads CASSLGLAEETQYF. CDR3 nucleotide sequence: TGTGCCAGCAGCTTAGGGCTAGCGGAAGAGACCCAGTACTTC.

The J gene is TRBJ1-2, the V gene TRBV7-2; D possibly corresponds to TRBD1 (6 bases). Trimming pared 4 bases from V and 1 base from J, leaving 7 bases between. Germline CDR1 reads SGHTA; CDR2 reads FQGNSA. This CDR3 has 13 amino acids. CDR3 in amino acids: CASSSDSNYGYTF. The CDR3 region has the DNA TGTGCCAGCAGCTCGGACAGTAACTATGGCTACACCTTC.

J is TRBJ2-1 and V is TRBV7-2; 13 bases align to TRBD2. Trimming cost V 5 bases and J 7 bases; bases outside gene matches: 8. Germline V lookup: CDR1 SGHTA, CDR2 FQGNSA. CDR3 size: 16 residues. DNA of the CDR3: TGTGCCAGCAGCCCACGACTAGCGGGAGGCAGGAATGAGCAGTTCTTC. Encoded protein: CASSPRLAGGRNEQFF. Full variable domain (remainder filled in from reference TRBV7-2 and TRBJ2-1): GAGVSQSPSNKVTEKGKDVELRCDPISGHTALYWYRQSLGQGLEFLIYFQGNSAPDKSGLPSDRFSAERTGGSVSTLTIQRTQQEDSAVYLCASSPRLAGGRNEQFFGPGTRLTVL.

This clone was detected only a few times. V gene TRBV7-2 combines with J gene TRBJ2-7, with a weak D call TRBD1 (5 bases). There are 16 residues in the CDR3. CDR1 is SGHTA, CDR2 FQGNSA, per germline. Trimming shortened V by 5 bases and J by 1 base, and 18 bases separated the two germline ends. This CDR3 is CASSPVGRWNSYEQYF. CDR3 nucleotide sequence: TGTGCCAGCAGCCCCGTGGGGCGGTGGAATTCCTACGAGCAGTACTTC.

The chain uses TRBV6-1 and TRBJ1-2; maybe TRBD1 (6 bases). V was cut by 4 bases and J by 8 bases, with 14 bases left in between. The CDR3 totals 13 residues. From germline, CDR1 is MNHNS and CDR2 SASEGT. Here the CDR3 DNA reads TGTGCCAGCAGTGTAAACAGGGAGGGCGGCTACACCTTC. It yields the protein CASSVNREGGYTF.

This clone has just a few counts. This chain uses TRBV6-1 with TRBJ1-5; D possibly corresponds to TRBD1 (6 bases). The CDR3 covers 14 residues. The germline V gene encodes CDR1 MNHNS and CDR2 SASEGT. The V end lost 1 base, the J end lost 2 bases, and 6 bases lay between the germline ends. CDR3 residues: CASSEGQGNQPQHF. Here the CDR3 DNA reads TGTGCCAGCAGTGAAGGACAGGGCAATCAGCCCCAGCATTTT.

The chain uses TRBV4-3 and TRBJ2-3, with TRBD2 matching 15 bases. The CDR3 is 18 amino acids. Germline V lookup: CDR1 LGHNA, CDR2 YSLEER. V lost 4 bases, J lost 1 base, and 6 bases stayed unmatched. The CDR3, as DNA: TGCGCCAGCAGCCCTGGACTAGCGGGAGGGCTCGGCACAGATACGCAGTATTTT. As protein: CASSPGLAGGLGTDTQYF.

CDR3 bases: TGTGCCATCAGCATGCCCGGGAGAGCCTACGAGCAGTACTTC. This gives the protein CAISMPGRAYEQYF. The chain recombines TRBV10-3 with TRBJ2-7; TRBD2 is a possible D gene (6 bases). CDR1 and CDR2 from the germline V gene are ENHRY and SYGVKD. The V and J ends lost 6 bases and 2 bases respectively, with 14 bases between them. The CDR3 is 14 residues long.

The genes are TRBV5-6 and TRBJ2-7; 8 bases are shared with TRBD1. Germline V lookup: CDR1 SGHDT, CDR2 YYEEEE. The CDR3 has 16 residues. After removal of 5 bases from V and 2 bases from J, the junction contained 12 bases not matched to a gene. The CDR3 sequence: CASRTYGQGPPYEQYF. Written as DNA, the CDR3 is TGTGCCAGCAGGACCTACGGACAGGGTCCTCCCTACGAGCAGTACTTC. The variable domain in full, completed from reference TRBV5-6 and TRBJ2-7, reads DAGVTQSPTHLIKTRGQQVTLRCSPKSGHDTVSWYQQALGQGPQFIFQYYEEEERQRGNFPDRFSGHQFPNYSSELNVNALLLGDSALYLCASRTYGQGPPYEQYFGPGTRLTVT.

V usage is TRBV6-1 and J usage is TRBJ1-2, with 7 bases that match TRBD1. After removal of 2 bases from V and 5 bases from J, the junction contained 8 bases not matched to a gene. In germline, CDR1 is MNHNS, CDR2 SASEGT. The CDR3 has 15 residues. The CDR3 DNA reads as TGTGCCAGCAGTGAAAACAGGGGTTGGGAGTATGGCTACACCTTC. Translation: CASSENRGWEYGYTF.

The V and J genes are TRBV7-9 and TRBJ2-7; D remains ambiguous. V was clipped by 2 bases and J by 5 bases, with 13 bases between them. The CDR3 has 14 residues. CDR1 is SEHNR, CDR2 FQNEAQ, per germline (reference sequence). CDR3 coding DNA: TGTGCCAGCAGCTTATCGAGCCTTTTCGACGAGCAGTACTTC. Its protein is CASSLSSLFDEQYF.

V usage is TRBV11-1 and J usage is TRBJ2-6; D remains ambiguous. Trimming left V 7 bases short and J 2 bases short, with 24 bases between. Germline CDR1 and CDR2: SGHAT and FQDESV (reference sequence). The CDR3 has 19 residues. CDR3 DNA sequence: TGTGCCAGCACCCTCCTTCCCCCCGGCCCTGGAGCTGGGGCCAACGTCCTGACTTTC. It encodes CASTLLPPGPGAGANVLTF. The full variable domain, with the rest looked up from reference TRBV11-1 and TRBJ2-6, is EAEVAQSPRYKITEKSQAVAFWCDPISGHATLYWYRQILGQGPELLVQFQDESVVDDSQLPKDRFSAERLKGVDSTLKIQPAELGDSAMYLCASTLLPPGPGAGANVLTFGAGSRLTVL.

V and J are TRBV4-3 and TRBJ2-7; 10 nucleotides agree with TRBD1. This CDR3 is 15 amino acids long. The germline CDR1 and CDR2 sequences are LGHNA and YSLEER. With 2 bases clipped from V and 2 bases from J, the junction kept 3 bases outside the gene matches. CDR3 coding DNA: TGCGCCAGCAGCCAAACCGGACAGGGGGCCTACGAGCAGTACTTC. It translates to CASSQTGQGAYEQYF.

By sample fraction, this clone is medium-sized. The chain links TRBV7-3 to TRBJ2-2; D may be TRBD2 (6 bases). Germline CDR1 SGHTA, CDR2 FQGTGA. The germline V and J ends were trimmed by 6 bases and 1 base, with 6 bases remaining between them. This CDR3 has 13 residues. CDR3: CASRGGNTGELFF. The CDR3, as DNA: TGTGCCAGCAGGGGGGGGAACACCGGGGAGCTGTTTTTT.

V is TRBV19 and J is TRBJ2-2, with D maybe TRBD1 (6 bases). Germline lookup yields CDR1 LNHDA and CDR2 SQIVND (reference sequence). Trimming left V 9 bases short and J 5 bases short, with 19 bases between. This CDR3 has 15 residues. Written as DNA, the CDR3 is TGTGCCAGCGAAAATACAGGGTACGAGACCGGGGAGCTGTTTTTT. It translates to CASENTGYETGELFF.